The 23 T cell receptor beta chains in this list originate from one sample, sequenced in a study of CD8+CD57+ T cells in acquired aplastic anemia. Only patients with CD8+CD57+ cell expansion on flow cytometry were chosen for sequencing. Genomic DNA constituted the template upon which TCR beta VDJ and CDR3 profiling was performed. TCRdb used MiXCR to reprocess the reads, holding one entry per CDR3 protein. The sample comprises about 180,000 distinct CDR3 sequences, 48% of which are singletons, and 13% rests with the top ten. The sample comprised sorted CD4+, CD8+, or CD8+CD57+ T cells (not recorded which) from PBMCs. The receptor set was obtained from a human donor with aplastic anemia.

The genes are TRBV2 and TRBJ2-7, with D perhaps given as TRBD1 or TRBD2 (5 bases each). This CDR3 region has 12 residues. Per the germline V gene, CDR1 is SNHLY and CDR2 is FYNNEI. The germline V and J ends were trimmed by 5 bases and 9 bases, with 14 bases remaining between them. The chain's CDR3 is CASSYSFGGQYF. Here the CDR3 DNA reads TGTGCCAGCAGTTACAGCTTTGGGGGGCAGTACTTC.

A note on this clonotype: The CDR3 does not end in the conserved phenylalanine or tryptophan, so this is likely a read error. The chain is built from TRBV28 and TRBJ1-1; D is ambiguous. The CDR3 length is 12 residues. V lost 2 bases and J 10 bases, leaving 11 bases between the germline ends. Germline V lookup: CDR1 MDHEN, CDR2 SYDVKM. CDR3 in amino acids: CASSLNSRRAFY. For the CDR3, the DNA is TGTGCCAGCAGTTTAAATAGTAGGAGAGCTTTCTAT.

As DNA, the CDR3 is TGTGCCACCAGTGATTCTAGCGGGGGGCTCTACAATGAGCAGTTCTTC. It specifies CATSDSSGGLYNEQFF. The chain joins TRBV24-1 to TRBJ2-1; 11 nucleotides align to TRBD2. The length of the CDR3 is 16 residues. Per germline, CDR1 KGHDR and CDR2 SFDVKD. The V and J ends lost 2 bases and 3 bases, in that order; junction bases with no gene match: 2.

This clonotype appeared once. This rearrangement joins TRBV24-1 to TRBJ2-1, with TRBD1 identical over 7 bases. J gave up 2 bases and V 3 bases, and 6 bases lay outside the gene matches. This CDR3 spans 16 amino acids. The germline gives CDR1 KGHDR, CDR2 SFDVKD. In nucleotides, the CDR3 is TGTGCCACCAGTGATCCAGGGGGTCAAGCCTACAATGAGCAGTTCTTC. Its translation is CATSDPGGQAYNEQFF.

This clonotype has ten or more counts. This chain uses TRBV6-4 with TRBJ1-3; D gene ambiguous. The CDR3 is 16 residues long. The V end lost 2 bases, the J end lost 0 bases, and 11 bases lay between the germline ends. Germline CDR1 reads MRHNA; CDR2 reads SNTAGT. The CDR3 protein is CASSDHWTSSGNTIYF. The CDR3 DNA sequence: TGTGCCAGCAGTGACCATTGGACCAGCTCTGGAAACACCATATATTTT.

As to this clonotype: No DNA is shown, since the ends of the CDR3 on it are uncertain; the CDR3 is the one TCRdb lists. The chain recombines TRBV9 with TRBJ2-1; TRBD1, the table's D call, was not compared with the DNA. The CDR3 extends over 15 residues, inclusive of both ends. Germline values: CDR1 SGDLS, CDR2 YYNGEE. CDR3: CASSVGGGSYNEQLF.

This chain joins TRBV15 and TRBJ1-1; no clear D gene. Trimming cost V 3 bases and J 5 bases, with 7 bases left between them. CDR3 length equals 12 residues. The germline V gene encodes CDR1 LNHNV and CDR2 YYDKDF (reference sequence). The chain's CDR3 is CATSRDRTEAFF. The CDR3 DNA reads TGTGCCACCAGCAGGGATCGAACTGAAGCTTTCTTT.

The V call is TRBV16, the J call TRBJ1-1; 9 bases align to TRBD1. V lost 6 bases and J lost 5; bases outside the gene matches: 10. The CDR3 is 15 residues long. Germline values: CDR1 KGHSY, CDR2 FQNENV. The CDR3 nucleotides are TGTGCCAGCAGTAGGGCGGGACAGGGAAAAACTGAAGCTTTCTTT. As protein: CASSRAGQGKTEAFF.

This clonotype was picked up many times. The chain couples TRBV12-3 or TRBV12-4 to TRBJ2-2; TRBD2 aligns across 7 bases. The V segment lost 5 bases and the J segment 6 bases; nucleotides outside the gene matches: 9. The CDR3 is made up of 15 amino acids. Here the CDR3 reads CASSQRAGRAGELFF. In DNA, the CDR3 is TGTGCCAGCAGTCAGCGAGCGGGGAGGGCCGGGGAGCTGTTTTTT.

The chain employs TRBV7-3 and TRBJ1-6; D unresolved. The CDR3 is 13 amino acids. V was trimmed by 5 bases and J by 9 bases, leaving 11 bases between them. In germline, CDR1 is SGHTA, CDR2 FQGTGA. Written as DNA, the CDR3 is TGTGCCAGCAGCACTCCCGTGAGTTCACCCCTCCACTTT. It yields the protein CASSTPVSSPLHF. Full variable domain (outside the CDR3, taken from reference TRBV7-3 and TRBJ1-6): GAGVSQTPSNKVTEKGKYVELRCDPISGHTALYWYRQSLGQGPEFLIYFQGTGAADDSGLPNDRFFAVRPEGSVSTLKIQRTERGDSAVYLCASSTPVSSPLHFGNGTRLTVT.

This chain connects TRBV7-6 to TRBJ2-5, with D perhaps TRBD2 (5 bases). This CDR3 is 13 amino acids long. The germline V gene has CDR1 SGHVS and CDR2 FNYEAQ. With 11 bases removed from V and 2 bases from J, the gap between germline ends came to 15 bases. This chain's CDR3 is CAVAGGRQETQYF. The DNA for the CDR3 is TGTGCCGTGGCTGGCGGGCGGCAAGAGACCCAGTACTTC. Full variable domain (rest looked up from reference TRBV7-6 and TRBJ2-5): GAGVSQSPRYKVTKRGQDVALRCDPISGHVSLYWYRQALGQGPEFLTYFNYEAQQDKSGLPNDRFSAERPEGSISTLTIQRTEQRDSAMYRCAVAGGRQETQYFGPGTRLLVL.

V usage is TRBV20-1 and J usage is TRBJ2-5, with D maybe TRBD1 (6 bases). This CDR3 contains 13 residues. V was cut by 6 bases and J by 2 bases, with 13 bases left in between. From germline, CDR1 is DFQATT and CDR2 SNEGSKA (reference sequence). This chain's CDR3 is CSARTDRQETQYF. CDR3 coding DNA: TGCAGTGCACGGACAGACAGACAAGAGACCCAGTACTTC.

This clonotype was observed a single time. V is TRBV7-3 and J is TRBJ2-1, with TRBD1 matching 9 bases. This CDR3 spans 15 amino acids. The V segment lost 2 bases and the J segment 6 bases; nucleotides outside the gene matches: 5. The germline V gene has CDR1 SGHTA and CDR2 FQGTGA. The CDR3 here is CASSLWGTGINEQFF. The CDR3 nucleotides read TGTGCCAGCAGCTTATGGGGGACAGGGATCAATGAGCAGTTCTTC.

This chain links TRBV19 with TRBJ2-1, with TRBD2 identical over 14 bases. This CDR3 has 16 residues. The J segment lost 3 bases and the V segment lost 5 bases, leaving 3 bases of the junction unmatched. Per the germline V gene, CDR1 is LNHDA and CDR2 is SQIVND (reference sequence). DNA of the CDR3: TGTGCCAGTAGTTCGACTAGCGGGAGGGTCTACAATGAGCAGTTCTTC. It specifies CASSSTSGRVYNEQFF.

The chain recombines TRBV9 with TRBJ1-6, with TRBD1 identical over 10 bases. The germline CDR1 and CDR2 sequences are SGDLS and YYNGEE. Unmatched junction bases numbered 4, after V lost 3 bases and J lost 7 bases. This CDR3 is 15 amino acids long. The DNA of the CDR3 is TGTGCCAGCAGCGCGGAGACAGGGGGCAATTCACCCCTCCACTTT. Amino acids: CASSAETGGNSPLHF.

The chain has TRBV7-9 and TRBJ1-1, with a weak D call TRBD1 (5 bases). CDR1 is SEHNR and CDR2 is FQNEAQ in the germline V gene (reference sequence). The CDR3 length is 12 residues. V was shortened by 5 bases and J by 5 bases, with 9 bases between the two germline ends. The CDR3 region has the DNA TGTGCCAGCAGCGATACAGGTACTGAAGCTTTCTTT. The encoded protein is CASSDTGTEAFF.

There are many counts of this clonotype. The chain carries TRBV29-1 and TRBJ2-5; weak D call: TRBD1 (6 bases). Trimming stripped 5 bases from V and 4 bases from J, with 11 bases between. This CDR3 is 12 amino acids long. Germline CDR1 and CDR2: SQVTM and ANQGSEA. CDR3 nucleotides: TGCAGCGTTAGCGACAGGCTAGAGACCCAGTACTTC. This codes for CSVSDRLETQYF.

This clonotype came up many times. This sequence joins TRBV3-1 and TRBJ2-7, with 8 bases fitting TRBD1. The V gene's germline CDR1 is LGHDT and CDR2 YNNKEL (reference sequence). This CDR3 is 14 amino acids long. After removal of 2 bases from V and 4 bases from J, the junction contained 4 bases not matched to a gene. The CDR3 is CASSQTTGEYEQYF. CDR3 nucleotide sequence: TGTGCCAGCAGCCAAACGACAGGGGAATACGAGCAGTACTTC.

This clonotype was picked up many times. The chain uses TRBV7-9 and TRBJ2-1, with TRBD1 matching 10 bases. The V and J ends lost 6 bases and 7 bases, in that order; junction bases with no gene match: 9. The CDR3 is 15 residues long. Germline V CDR1 and CDR2: SEHNR, FQNEAQ (reference sequence). This chain's CDR3 is CASRQRDRGINEQFF. The DNA for the CDR3 is TGTGCCAGCAGGCAAAGGGACAGGGGCATTAATGAGCAGTTCTTC.

The J gene is TRBJ1-1, the V gene TRBV10-3, with 7 nucleotides matching TRBD1. Trimming removed 5 bases from V and 4 bases from J; junction bases left unmatched: 7. CDR3 length equals 14 residues. CDR1 and CDR2 (germline): ENHRY, SYGVKD. CDR3 protein: CAISPGQGGTEAFF. CDR3 sequence (DNA): TGTGCCATCAGTCCTGGGCAGGGGGGCACTGAAGCTTTCTTT.

This clonotype appeared many times. This rearrangement joins TRBV6-5 to TRBJ2-7; 9 bases are shared with TRBD1. CDR3 length: 15 residues. CDR1 is MNHEY, CDR2 SVGAGI, per germline. V shed 4 bases and J 2 bases; nucleotides not matched to a gene: 6. Written as DNA, the CDR3 is TGTGCCAGCAGTTCTACGGGACAGGGTACCTACGAGCAGTACTTC. It translates to CASSSTGQGTYEQYF.

This clonotype was seen repeatedly, ten times or more. This chain links TRBV7-2 with TRBJ1-4, with D maybe TRBD1 (6 bases). From germline, CDR1 is SGHTA and CDR2 FQGNSA. The CDR3 is made up of 13 amino acids. V was trimmed by 6 bases and J by 5 bases, leaving 10 bases between them. The CDR3 spells CASRDRLNEKLFF. The CDR3 nucleotides read TGTGCCAGCAGGGACAGACTAAATGAAAAACTGTTTTTT.

This clonotype has ten or more counts. The genes are TRBV5-1 and TRBJ2-2; maybe TRBD1 (6 bases). The V gene lost 4 bases and the J gene lost 3 bases, with 13 bases spanning the gap. CDR3 size: 15 residues. Germline V lookup: CDR1 SGHRS, CDR2 YFSETQ. The CDR3 DNA is TGCGCCAGCAGCGCCGGGACAAAATACACCGGGGAGCTGTTTTTT. Amino acids: CASSAGTKYTGELFF.